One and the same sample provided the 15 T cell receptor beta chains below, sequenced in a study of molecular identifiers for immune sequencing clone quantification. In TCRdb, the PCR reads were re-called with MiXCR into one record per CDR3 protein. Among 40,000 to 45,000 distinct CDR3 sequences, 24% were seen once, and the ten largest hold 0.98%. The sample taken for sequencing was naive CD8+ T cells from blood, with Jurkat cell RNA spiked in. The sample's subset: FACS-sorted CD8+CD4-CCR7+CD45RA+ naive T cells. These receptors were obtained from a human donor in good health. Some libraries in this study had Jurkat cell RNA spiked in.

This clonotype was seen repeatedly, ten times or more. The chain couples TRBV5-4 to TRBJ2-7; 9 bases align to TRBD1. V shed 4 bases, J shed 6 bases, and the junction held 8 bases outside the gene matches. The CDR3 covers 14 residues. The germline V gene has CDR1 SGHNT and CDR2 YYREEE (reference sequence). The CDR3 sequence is CASSPQGALREQYF. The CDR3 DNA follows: TGTGCCAGCAGCCCACAGGGGGCTCTCCGCGAGCAGTACTTC.

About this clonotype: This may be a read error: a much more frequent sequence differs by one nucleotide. CDR3 protein: CASRHRAGAEAFF. The DNA for the CDR3 is TGTGCCAGCAGGCACAGGGCGGGCGCTGAAGCTTTCTTT. The chain couples TRBV2 to TRBJ1-1; tentative D call: TRBD1 (6 bases). The CDR3 covers 13 residues. The germline gives CDR1 SNHLY, CDR2 FYNNEI. V gave up 6 bases and J gave up 6 bases, with 14 bases separating them.

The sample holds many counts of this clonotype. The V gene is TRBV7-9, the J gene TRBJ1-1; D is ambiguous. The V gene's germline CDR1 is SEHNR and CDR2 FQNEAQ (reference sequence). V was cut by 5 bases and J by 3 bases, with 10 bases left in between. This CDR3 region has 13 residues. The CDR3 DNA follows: TGTGCCAGCAGCGACACAGAGGACACTGAAGCTTTCTTT. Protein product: CASSDTEDTEAFF.

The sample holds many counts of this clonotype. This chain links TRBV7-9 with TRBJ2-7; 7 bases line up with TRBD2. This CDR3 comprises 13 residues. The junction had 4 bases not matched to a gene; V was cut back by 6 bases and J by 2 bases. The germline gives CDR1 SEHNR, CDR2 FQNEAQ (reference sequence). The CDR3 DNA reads TGTGCCAGCAGTCCCGGGGGGACCTACGAGCAGTACTTC. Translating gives CASSPGGTYEQYF.

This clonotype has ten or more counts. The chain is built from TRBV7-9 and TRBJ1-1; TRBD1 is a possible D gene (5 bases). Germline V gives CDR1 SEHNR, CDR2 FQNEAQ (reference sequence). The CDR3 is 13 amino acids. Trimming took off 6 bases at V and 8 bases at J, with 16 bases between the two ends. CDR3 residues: CASSYYGTQEAFF. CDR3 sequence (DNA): TGTGCCAGCAGTTACTACGGGACTCAAGAAGCTTTCTTT.

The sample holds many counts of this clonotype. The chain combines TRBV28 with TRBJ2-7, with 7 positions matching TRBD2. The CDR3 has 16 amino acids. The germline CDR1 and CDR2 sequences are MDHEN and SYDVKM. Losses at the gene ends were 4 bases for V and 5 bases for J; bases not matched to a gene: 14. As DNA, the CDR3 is TGTGCCAGCAGTTCCCTCGGTGGGAGGGCCGACGACGAGCAGTACTTC. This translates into CASSSLGGRADDEQYF. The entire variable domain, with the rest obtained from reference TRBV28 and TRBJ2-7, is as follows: DVKVTQSSRYLVKRTGEKVFLECVQDMDHENMFWYRQDPGLGLRLIYFSYDVKMKEKGDIPEGYSVSREKKERFSLILESASTNQTSMYLCASSSLGGRADDEQYFGPGTRLTVT.

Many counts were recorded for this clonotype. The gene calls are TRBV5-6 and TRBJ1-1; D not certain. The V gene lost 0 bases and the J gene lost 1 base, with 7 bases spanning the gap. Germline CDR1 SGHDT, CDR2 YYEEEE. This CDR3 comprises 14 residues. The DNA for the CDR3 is TGTGCCAGCAGCTTGGCTAATGAGAACACTGAAGCTTTCTTT. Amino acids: CASSLANENTEAFF.

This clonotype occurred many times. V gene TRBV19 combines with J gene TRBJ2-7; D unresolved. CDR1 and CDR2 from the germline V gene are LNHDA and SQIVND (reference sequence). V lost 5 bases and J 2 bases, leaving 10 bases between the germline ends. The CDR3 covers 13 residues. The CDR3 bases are TGTGCCAGTAGTGCTGGGCCCACCTACGAGCAGTACTTC. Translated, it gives CASSAGPTYEQYF.

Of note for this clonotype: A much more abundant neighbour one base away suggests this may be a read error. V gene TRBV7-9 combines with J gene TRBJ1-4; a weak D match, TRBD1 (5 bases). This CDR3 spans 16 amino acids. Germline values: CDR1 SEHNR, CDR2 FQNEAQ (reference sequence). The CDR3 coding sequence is TGTGCCAGCAGCTCAACCCTGGACATTATGGGTGAAAAACTGATTTTT. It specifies CASSSTLDIMGEKLIF. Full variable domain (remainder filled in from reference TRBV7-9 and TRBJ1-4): DTGVSQNPRHKITKRGQNVTFRCDPISEHNRLYWYRQTLGQGPEFLTYFQNEAQLEKSRLLSDRFSAERPKGSFSTLEIQRTEQGDSAMYLCASSSTLDIMGEKLIFGSGTQLSVL.

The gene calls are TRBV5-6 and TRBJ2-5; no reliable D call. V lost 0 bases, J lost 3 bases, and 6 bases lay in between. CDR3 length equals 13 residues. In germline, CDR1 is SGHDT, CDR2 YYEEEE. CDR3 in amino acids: CASSLDIEETQYF. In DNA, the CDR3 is TGTGCCAGCAGCTTGGATATAGAAGAGACCCAGTACTTC.

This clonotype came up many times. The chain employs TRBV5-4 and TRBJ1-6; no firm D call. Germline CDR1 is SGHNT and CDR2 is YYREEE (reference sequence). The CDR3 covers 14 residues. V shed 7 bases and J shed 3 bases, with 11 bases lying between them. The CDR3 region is CASEGADYNSPLHF. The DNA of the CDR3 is TGTGCCAGCGAAGGAGCGGACTATAATTCACCCCTCCACTTT.

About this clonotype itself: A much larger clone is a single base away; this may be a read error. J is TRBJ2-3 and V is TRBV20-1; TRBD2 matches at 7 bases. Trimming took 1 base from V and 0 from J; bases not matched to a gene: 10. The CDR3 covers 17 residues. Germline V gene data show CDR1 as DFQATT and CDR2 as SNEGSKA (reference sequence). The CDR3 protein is CSARGLVGGPSTDTQYF. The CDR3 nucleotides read TGCAGTGCTAGAGGACTAGTGGGAGGGCCTAGCACAGATACGCAGTATTTT.

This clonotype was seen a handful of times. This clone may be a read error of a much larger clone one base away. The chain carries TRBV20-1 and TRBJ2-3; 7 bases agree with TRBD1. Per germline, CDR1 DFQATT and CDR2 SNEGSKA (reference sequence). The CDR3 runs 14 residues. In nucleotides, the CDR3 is TGCAGCTTATTCACAGGGGACGATACAGATACGCAGTATTTT. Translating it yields CSLFTGDDTDTQYF.

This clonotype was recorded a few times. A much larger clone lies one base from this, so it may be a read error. The CDR3 DNA follows: TGTGCCGGCAGCTTAGGAGACAGAACCGGGGAGCTGTTTTTT. Protein: CAGSLGDRTGELFF. The V call is TRBV13, the J call TRBJ2-2, with D perhaps TRBD1 (5 bases). Germline assignment: CDR1 PRHDT and CDR2 FYEKMQ (reference sequence). This CDR3 is 14 amino acids long.

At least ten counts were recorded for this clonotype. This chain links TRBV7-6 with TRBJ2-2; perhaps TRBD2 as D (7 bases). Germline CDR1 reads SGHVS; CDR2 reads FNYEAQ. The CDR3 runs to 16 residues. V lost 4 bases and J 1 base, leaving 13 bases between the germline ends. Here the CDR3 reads CASSSPRGRNTGELFF. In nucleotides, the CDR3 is TGTGCCAGCAGCTCGCCGCGGGGGCGGAACACCGGGGAGCTGTTTTTT.